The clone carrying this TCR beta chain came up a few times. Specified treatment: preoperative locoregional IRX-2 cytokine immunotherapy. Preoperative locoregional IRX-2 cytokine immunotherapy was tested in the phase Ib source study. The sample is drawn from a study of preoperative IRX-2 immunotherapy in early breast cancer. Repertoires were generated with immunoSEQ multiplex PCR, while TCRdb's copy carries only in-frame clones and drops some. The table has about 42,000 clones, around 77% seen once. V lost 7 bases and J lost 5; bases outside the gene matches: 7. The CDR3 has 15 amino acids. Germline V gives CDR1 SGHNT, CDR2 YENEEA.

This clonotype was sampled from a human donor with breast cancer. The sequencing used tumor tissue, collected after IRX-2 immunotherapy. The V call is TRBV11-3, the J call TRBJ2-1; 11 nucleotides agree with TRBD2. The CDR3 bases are TGTGCCAGCACCGTGACTAGCGGGATCAACAATGAGCAGTTCTTC. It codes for CASTVTSGINNEQFF.